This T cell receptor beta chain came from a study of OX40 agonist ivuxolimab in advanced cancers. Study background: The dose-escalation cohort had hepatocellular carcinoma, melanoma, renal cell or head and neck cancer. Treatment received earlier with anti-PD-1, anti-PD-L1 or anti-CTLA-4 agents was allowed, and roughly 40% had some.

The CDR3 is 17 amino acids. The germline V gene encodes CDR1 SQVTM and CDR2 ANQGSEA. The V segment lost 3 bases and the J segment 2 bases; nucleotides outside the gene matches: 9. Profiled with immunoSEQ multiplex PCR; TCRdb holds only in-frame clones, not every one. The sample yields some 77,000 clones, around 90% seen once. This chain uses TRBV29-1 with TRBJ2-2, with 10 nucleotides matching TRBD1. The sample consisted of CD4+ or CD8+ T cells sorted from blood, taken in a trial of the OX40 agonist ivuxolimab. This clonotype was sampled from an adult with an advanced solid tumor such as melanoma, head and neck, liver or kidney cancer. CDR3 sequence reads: CSVDRPGTGANTGELFF. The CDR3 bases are TGCAGCGTTGACCGTCCCGGGACAGGGGCAAACACCGGGGAGCTGTTTTTT.